The entry that follows covers one T cell receptor beta chain sequence. Its target is unknown. The sample comes from a study of shared clonotypes between healthy human individuals. Study-level points and caveats: Only blood was sampled, and tissue TCR repertoires likely differ from blood ones. Few donors restricted represented genetic and exposure-history diversity.

Researchers divided each subset's genomic DNA evenly across several immunoSEQ plates. Assay used: immunoSEQ multiplex PCR; TCRdb lists only in-frame clones, some missing. The table records 450,000 to 500,000 clones, roughly 80% of them present only once. Sequencing was done on a sample of PBMCs. The sequence came from a woman aged 40-49 years in good health. Some clones in this sample may be carry-over from other donors' samples.

In DNA, the CDR3 is TGTGCCAGCAGCTTGTGGGGCGTCGGGGAGCTGTTTTTT. Translating it yields CASSLWGVGELFF. The chain has TRBV5-4 and TRBJ2-2, with D possibly matching TRBD1 (5 bases). Between the trimmed V and J ends, which lost 1 base and 7 bases, there was a span of 8 bases. The length of the CDR3 is 13 residues. Germline CDR1 reads SGHNT; CDR2 reads YYREEE (reference sequence).